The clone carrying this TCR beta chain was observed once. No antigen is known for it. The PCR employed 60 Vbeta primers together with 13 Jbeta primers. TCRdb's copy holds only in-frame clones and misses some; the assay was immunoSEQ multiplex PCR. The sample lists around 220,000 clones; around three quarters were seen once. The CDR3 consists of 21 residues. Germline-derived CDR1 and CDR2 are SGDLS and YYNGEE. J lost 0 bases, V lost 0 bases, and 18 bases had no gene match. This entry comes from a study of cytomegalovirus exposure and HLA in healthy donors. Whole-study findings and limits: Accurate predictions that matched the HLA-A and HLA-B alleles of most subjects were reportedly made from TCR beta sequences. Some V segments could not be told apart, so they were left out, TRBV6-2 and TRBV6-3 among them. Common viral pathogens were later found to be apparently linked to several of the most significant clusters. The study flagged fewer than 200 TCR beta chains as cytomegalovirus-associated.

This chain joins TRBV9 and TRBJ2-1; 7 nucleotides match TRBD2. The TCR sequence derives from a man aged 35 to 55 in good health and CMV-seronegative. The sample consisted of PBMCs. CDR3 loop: CASSVGLYRGGTTRSYNEQFF. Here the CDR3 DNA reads TGTGCCAGCAGCGTAGGTCTTTATCGGGGCGGGACTACCCGCTCCTACAATGAGCAGTTCTTC. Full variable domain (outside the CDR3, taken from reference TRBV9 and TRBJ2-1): DSGVTQTPKHLITATGQRVTLRCSPRSGDLSVYWYQQSLDQGLQFLIQYYNGEERAKGNILERFSAQQFPDLHSELNLSSLELGDSALYFCASSVGLYRGGTTRSYNEQFFGPGTRLTVL.